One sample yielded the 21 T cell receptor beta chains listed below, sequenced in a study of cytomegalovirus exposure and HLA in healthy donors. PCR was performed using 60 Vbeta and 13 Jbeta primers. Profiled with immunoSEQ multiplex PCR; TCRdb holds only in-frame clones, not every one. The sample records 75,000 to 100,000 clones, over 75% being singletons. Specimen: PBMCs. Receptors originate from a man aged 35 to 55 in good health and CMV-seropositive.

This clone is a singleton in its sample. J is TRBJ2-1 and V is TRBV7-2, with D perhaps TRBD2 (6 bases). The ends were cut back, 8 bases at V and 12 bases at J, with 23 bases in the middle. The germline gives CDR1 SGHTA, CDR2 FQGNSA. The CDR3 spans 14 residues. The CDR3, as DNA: TGTGCCAGCCGCCCCGAGAGTGGGGTGGGGGGGCAGTTCTTC. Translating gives CASRPESGVGGQFF.

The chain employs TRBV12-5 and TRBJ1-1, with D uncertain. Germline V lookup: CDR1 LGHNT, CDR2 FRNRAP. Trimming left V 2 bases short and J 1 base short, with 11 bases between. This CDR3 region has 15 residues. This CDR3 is CASGLIPTQNTEAFF. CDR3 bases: TGTGCTAGTGGTTTGATTCCGACACAGAACACTGAAGCTTTCTTT.

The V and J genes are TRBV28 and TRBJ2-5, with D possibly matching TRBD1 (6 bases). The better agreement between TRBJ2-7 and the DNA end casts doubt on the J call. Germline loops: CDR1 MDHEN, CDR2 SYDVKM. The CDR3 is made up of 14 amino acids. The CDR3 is CASSITGTPYEQYF. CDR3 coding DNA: TGTGCCAGCAGCATAACCGGGACACCCTACGAGCAGTACTTC.

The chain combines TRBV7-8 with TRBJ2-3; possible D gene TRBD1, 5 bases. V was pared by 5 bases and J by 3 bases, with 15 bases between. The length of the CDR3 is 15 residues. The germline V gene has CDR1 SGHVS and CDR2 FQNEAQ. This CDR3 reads CASSPRAVATDTQYF. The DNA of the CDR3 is TGTGCCAGCAGCCCCAGGGCAGTCGCAACAGATACGCAGTATTTT.

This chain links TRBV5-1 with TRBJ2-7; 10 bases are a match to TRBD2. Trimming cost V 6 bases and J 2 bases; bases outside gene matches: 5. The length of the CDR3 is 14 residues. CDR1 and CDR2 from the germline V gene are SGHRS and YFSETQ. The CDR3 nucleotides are TGCGCCAGCACCCCGACTAGCGGGCCCTACGAGCAGTACTTC. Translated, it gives CASTPTSGPYEQYF.

The CDR3 DNA reads TGCGCCAGCAGCTCATACGGGGGAGTCGGAAATGAGCAGTTCTTC. It specifies CASSSYGGVGNEQFF. The J gene is TRBJ2-1, the V gene TRBV5-1; weak D call: TRBD2 (6 bases). Between the trimmed V and J ends, which lost 3 bases and 7 bases, there was a span of 17 bases. This CDR3 region has 15 residues. Per germline, CDR1 SGHRS and CDR2 YFSETQ. The full variable domain, its missing parts supplied by reference TRBV5-1 and TRBJ2-1, is KAGVTQTPRYLIKTRGQQVTLSCSPISGHRSVSWYQQTPGQGLQFLFEYFSETQRNKGNFPGRFSGRQFSNSRSEMNVSTLELGDSALYLCASSSYGGVGNEQFFGPGTRLTVL.

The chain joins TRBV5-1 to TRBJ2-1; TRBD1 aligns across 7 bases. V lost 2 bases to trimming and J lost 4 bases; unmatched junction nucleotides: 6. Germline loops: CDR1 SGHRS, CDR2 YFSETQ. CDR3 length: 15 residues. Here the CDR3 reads CASSFGTDFYNEQFF. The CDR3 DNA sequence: TGCGCCAGCAGCTTCGGGACAGACTTTTACAATGAGCAGTTCTTC.

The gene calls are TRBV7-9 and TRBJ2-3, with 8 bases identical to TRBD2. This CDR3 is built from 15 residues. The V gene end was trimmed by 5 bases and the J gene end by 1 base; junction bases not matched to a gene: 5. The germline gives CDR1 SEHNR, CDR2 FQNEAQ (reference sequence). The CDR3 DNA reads TGTGCCAGCAGCGATGCAGCGGGAGGCACAGATACGCAGTATTTT. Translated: CASSDAAGGTDTQYF.

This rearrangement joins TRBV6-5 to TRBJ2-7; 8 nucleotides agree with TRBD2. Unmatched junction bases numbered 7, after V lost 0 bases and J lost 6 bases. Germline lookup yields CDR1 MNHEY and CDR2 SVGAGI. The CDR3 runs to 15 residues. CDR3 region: CASSYSGLESLEQYF. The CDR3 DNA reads TGTGCCAGCAGTTACTCGGGACTAGAATCCCTCGAGCAGTACTTC.

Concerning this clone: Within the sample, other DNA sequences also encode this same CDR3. CDR3 nucleotides: TGTGCCAGCAGTGGAACAGTTAACACTGAAGCTTTCTTT. Its protein is CASSGTVNTEAFF. The chain links TRBV6-1 to TRBJ1-1; D is ambiguous. Germline-derived CDR1 and CDR2 are MNHNS and SASEGT. The germline V and J ends were trimmed by 4 bases and 2 bases, with 8 bases remaining between them. The CDR3 length is 13 residues.

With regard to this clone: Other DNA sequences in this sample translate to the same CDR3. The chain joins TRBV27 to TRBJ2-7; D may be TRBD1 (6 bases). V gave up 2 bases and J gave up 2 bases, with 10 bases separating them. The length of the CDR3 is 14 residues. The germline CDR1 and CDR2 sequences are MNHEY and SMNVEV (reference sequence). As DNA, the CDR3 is TGTGCCAGCAGTTTAGGGGGACAAACCTACGAGCAGTACTTC. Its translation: CASSLGGQTYEQYF.

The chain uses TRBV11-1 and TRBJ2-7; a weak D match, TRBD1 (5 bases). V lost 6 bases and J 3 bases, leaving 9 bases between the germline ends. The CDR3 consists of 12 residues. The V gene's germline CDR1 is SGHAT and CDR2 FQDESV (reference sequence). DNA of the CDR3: TGTGCCAGCAGTACTCAGGGCTACGAGCAGTACTTC. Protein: CASSTQGYEQYF. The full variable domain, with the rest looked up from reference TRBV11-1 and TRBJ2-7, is EAEVAQSPRYKITEKSQAVAFWCDPISGHATLYWYRQILGQGPELLVQFQDESVVDDSQLPKDRFSAERLKGVDSTLKIQPAELGDSAMYLCASSTQGYEQYFGPGTRLTVT.

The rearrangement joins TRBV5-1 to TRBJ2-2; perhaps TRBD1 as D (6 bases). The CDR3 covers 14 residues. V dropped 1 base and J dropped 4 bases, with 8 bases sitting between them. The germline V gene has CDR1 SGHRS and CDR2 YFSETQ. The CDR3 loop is CASSLRGSTGELFF. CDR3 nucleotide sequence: TGCGCCAGCAGCTTGAGGGGGAGCACCGGGGAGCTGTTTTTT.

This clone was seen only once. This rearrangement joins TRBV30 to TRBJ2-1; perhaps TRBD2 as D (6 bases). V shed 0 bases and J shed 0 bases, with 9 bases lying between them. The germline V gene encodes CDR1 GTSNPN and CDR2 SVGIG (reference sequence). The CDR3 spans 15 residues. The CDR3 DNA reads TGTGCCTGGAGTGTAGGAGGGAGCTCCTACAATGAGCAGTTCTTC. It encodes CAWSVGGSSYNEQFF.

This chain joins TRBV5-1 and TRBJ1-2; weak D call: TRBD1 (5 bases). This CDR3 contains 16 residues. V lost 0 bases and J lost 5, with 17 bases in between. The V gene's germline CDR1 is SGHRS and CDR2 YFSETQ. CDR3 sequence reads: CASSLGWAGPQYGYTF. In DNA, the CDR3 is TGCGCCAGCAGCTTGGGTTGGGCAGGGCCCCAATATGGCTACACCTTC.

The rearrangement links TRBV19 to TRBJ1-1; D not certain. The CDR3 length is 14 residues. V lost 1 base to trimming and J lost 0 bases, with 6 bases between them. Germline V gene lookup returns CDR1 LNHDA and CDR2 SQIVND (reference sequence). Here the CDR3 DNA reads TGTGCCAGTAGTATAGGGTCGGTGAACACTGAAGCTTTCTTT. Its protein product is CASSIGSVNTEAFF.

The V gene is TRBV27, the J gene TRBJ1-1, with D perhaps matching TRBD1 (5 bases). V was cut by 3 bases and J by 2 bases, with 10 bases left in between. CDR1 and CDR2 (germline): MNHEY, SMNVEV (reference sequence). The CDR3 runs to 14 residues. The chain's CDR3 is CASSFDGANTEAFF. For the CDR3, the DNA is TGTGCCAGCAGTTTTGATGGGGCTAACACTGAAGCTTTCTTT.

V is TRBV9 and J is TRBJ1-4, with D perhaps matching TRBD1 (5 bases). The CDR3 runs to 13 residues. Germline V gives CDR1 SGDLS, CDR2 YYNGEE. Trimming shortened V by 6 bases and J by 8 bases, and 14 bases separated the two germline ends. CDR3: CASNGAGNEKLFF. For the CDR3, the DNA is TGTGCCAGCAATGGGGCAGGGAACGAAAAACTGTTTTTT.

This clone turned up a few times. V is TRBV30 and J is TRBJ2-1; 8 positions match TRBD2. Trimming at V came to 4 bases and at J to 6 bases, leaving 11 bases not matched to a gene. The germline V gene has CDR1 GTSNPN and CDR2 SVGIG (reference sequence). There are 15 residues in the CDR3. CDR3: CAWTMDSAGGNEQFF. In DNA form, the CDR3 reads TGTGCCTGGACTATGGACAGTGCGGGGGGCAATGAGCAGTTCTTC.

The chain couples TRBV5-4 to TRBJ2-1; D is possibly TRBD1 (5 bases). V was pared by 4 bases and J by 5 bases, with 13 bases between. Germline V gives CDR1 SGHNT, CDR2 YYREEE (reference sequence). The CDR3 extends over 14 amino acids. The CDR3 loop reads CASSTQGLNNEQFF. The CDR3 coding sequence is TGTGCCAGCAGCACGCAGGGTTTAAACAATGAGCAGTTCTTC.

CDR3 loop: CATSREAALYNQPQHF. The CDR3 nucleotides are TGTGCCACCAGCAGAGAAGCGGCCCTATACAATCAGCCCCAGCATTTT. V gene TRBV15 combines with J gene TRBJ1-5; D gene uncertain. The germline V and J ends were trimmed by 0 bases and 3 bases, with 12 bases remaining between them. This CDR3 contains 16 residues. CDR1 is LNHNV, CDR2 YYDKDF, per germline (reference sequence).